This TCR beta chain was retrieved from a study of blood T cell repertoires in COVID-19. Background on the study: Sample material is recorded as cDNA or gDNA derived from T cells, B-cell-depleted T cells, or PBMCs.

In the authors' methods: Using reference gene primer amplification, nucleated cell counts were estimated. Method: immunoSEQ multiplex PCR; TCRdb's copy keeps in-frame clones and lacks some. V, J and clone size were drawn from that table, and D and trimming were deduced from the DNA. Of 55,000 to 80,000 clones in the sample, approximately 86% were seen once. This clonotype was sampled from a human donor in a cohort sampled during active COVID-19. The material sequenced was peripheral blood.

CDR3 bases: TGCGCCAGCAGCTCGTCCGGGGCCTACAATGAGCAGTTCTTC. This translates into CASSSSGAYNEQFF. The chain recombines TRBV5-1 with TRBJ2-1, with D tentatively TRBD2 (5 bases). The germline gives CDR1 SGHRS, CDR2 YFSETQ. Trimming pared 3 bases from V and 2 bases from J, leaving 9 bases between. This CDR3 is 14 amino acids long. Full variable domain (missing parts from reference TRBV5-1 and TRBJ2-1): KAGVTQTPRYLIKTRGQQVTLSCSPISGHRSVSWYQQTPGQGLQFLFEYFSETQRNKGNFPGRFSGRQFSNSRSEMNVSTLELGDSALYLCASSSSGAYNEQFFGPGTRLTVL.